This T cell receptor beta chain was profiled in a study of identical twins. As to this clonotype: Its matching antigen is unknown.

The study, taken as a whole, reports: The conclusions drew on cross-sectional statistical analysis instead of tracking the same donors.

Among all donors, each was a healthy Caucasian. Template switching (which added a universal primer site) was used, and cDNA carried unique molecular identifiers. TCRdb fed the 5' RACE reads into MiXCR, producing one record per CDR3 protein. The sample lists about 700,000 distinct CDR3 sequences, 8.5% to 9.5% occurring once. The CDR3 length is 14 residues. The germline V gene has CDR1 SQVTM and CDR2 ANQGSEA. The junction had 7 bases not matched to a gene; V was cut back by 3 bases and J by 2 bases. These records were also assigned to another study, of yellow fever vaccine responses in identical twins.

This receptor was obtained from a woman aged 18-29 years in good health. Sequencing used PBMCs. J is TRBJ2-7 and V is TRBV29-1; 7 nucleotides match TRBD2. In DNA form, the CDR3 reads TGCAGCGTTGATGGCGGGAGAGGACCCTACGAGCAGTACTTC. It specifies CSVDGGRGPYEQYF.